The present T cell receptor beta chain was sequenced within a study of blood T cell repertoires in COVID-19. The wider study: Sources were T cells, B-cell-depleted T cells, or PBMCs; the material itself was cDNA or gDNA.

The trim removed 3 bases at V and 1 base at J, leaving 12 bases unmatched. Germline V lookup: CDR1 SGHTA, CDR2 FQGNSA. This CDR3 has 17 amino acids. In the original analysis: Scientists estimated how many nucleated cells there were by amplifying reference gene primers. Some clones are missing from TCRdb's copy, which holds only in-frame ones; the method was immunoSEQ multiplex PCR. The V and J calls and clone size were taken over from that table, and D and trimming were inferred from the DNA. This table has roughly 190,000 clones, approximately 80% appearing once. This chain connects TRBV7-2 to TRBJ2-7, with 7 bases lining up with TRBD1. The clonotype originates from a human donor in a cohort sampled during active COVID-19. The sequenced sample consisted of peripheral blood. CDR3 in DNA: TGTGCCAGCAGCTTGGAAACCTTACAGGGGCTATCCTACGAGCAGTACTTC. Its protein is CASSLETLQGLSYEQYF. The full variable domain, with the rest looked up from reference TRBV7-2 and TRBJ2-7, is GAGVSQSPSNKVTEKGKDVELRCDPISGHTALYWYRQSLGQGLEFLIYFQGNSAPDKSGLPSDRFSAERTGGSVSTLTIQRTQQEDSAVYLCASSLETLQGLSYEQYFGPGTRLTVT.